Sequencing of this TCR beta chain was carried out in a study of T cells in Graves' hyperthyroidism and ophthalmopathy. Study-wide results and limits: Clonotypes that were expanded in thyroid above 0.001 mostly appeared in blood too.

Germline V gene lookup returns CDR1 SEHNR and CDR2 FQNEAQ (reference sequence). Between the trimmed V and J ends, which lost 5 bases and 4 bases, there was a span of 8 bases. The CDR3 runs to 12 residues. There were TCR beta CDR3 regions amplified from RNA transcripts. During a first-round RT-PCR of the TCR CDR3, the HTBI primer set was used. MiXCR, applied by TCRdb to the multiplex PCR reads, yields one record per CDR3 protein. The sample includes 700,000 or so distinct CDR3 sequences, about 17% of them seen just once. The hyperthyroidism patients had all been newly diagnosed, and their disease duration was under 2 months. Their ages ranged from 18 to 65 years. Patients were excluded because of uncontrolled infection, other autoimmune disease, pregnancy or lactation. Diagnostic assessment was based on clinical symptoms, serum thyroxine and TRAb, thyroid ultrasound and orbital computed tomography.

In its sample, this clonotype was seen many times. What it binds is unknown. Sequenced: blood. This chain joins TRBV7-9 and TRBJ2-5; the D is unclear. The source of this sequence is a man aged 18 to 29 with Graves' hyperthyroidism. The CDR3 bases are TGTGCCAGCAGCCCGTCAGCAGAGACCCAGTACTTC. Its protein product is CASSPSAETQYF. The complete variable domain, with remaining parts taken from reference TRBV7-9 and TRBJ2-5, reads DTGVSQNPRHKITKRGQNVTFRCDPISEHNRLYWYRQTLGQGPEFLTYFQNEAQLEKSRLLSDRFSAERPKGSFSTLEIQRTEQGDSAMYLCASSPSAETQYFGPGTRLLVL.